The clone carrying this TCR beta chain has at least ten counts. This sample was taken from a study of blood T cells in healthy people across ages. Through a sample-barcoded 5' primer and a J-beta primer mix, a second PCR was run for roughly 6 to 11 cycles. TCRdb used MiXCR to reprocess the 5' RACE reads, holding one entry per CDR3 protein. The sample consists of approximately 700,000 distinct CDR3 sequences, 32% of them appearing once. The sequenced sample was blood. This clonotype originated in an elderly woman in good health.

This CDR3 is CASSQVQGSEETQYF. The CDR3 nucleotides are TGTGCCAGCAGCCAAGTTCAGGGATCTGAAGAGACCCAGTACTTC. The chain joins TRBV4-2 to TRBJ2-5; TRBD1 might be the D (5 bases). Trimming took 1 base from V and 3 from J, leaving 12 bases between them. The CDR3 contains 15 residues. Germline V CDR1 and CDR2: LGHNA, YNFKEQ.